A single sample gave rise to the 27 T cell receptor beta chains below, sequenced in a study of shared clonotypes between healthy human individuals. Generated by immunoSEQ multiplex PCR, the TCRdb table keeps only in-frame clones and is missing some. The sample holds around 510,000 clones, more than 95% seen once. The sequenced material came from naive CD4+ T cells sorted from blood. Subset denoted: CD45RA+ positively selected. The receptors shown here come from a woman aged 30 to 39 in good health.

The chain employs TRBV6-5 and TRBJ1-4, with 12 bases fitting TRBD1. The CDR3 length is 15 residues. V shed 7 bases and J 4 bases; nucleotides not matched to a gene: 4. Germline loops: CDR1 MNHEY, CDR2 SVGAGI. CDR3 bases: TGTGCCAGCAAGGGACAGGGGGCGGGTAATGAAAAACTGTTTTTT. Amino acids: CASKGQGAGNEKLFF.

V and J are TRBV5-1 and TRBJ2-7, with 10 positions matching TRBD2. The CDR3 has 13 residues. Losses at the gene ends were 5 bases for V and 4 bases for J; bases not matched to a gene: 3. Germline assignment: CDR1 SGHRS and CDR2 YFSETQ. The CDR3 sequence is CASSKREGYEQYF. CDR3 nucleotides: TGCGCCAGCAGTAAGCGGGAGGGTTACGAGCAGTACTTC.

The chain combines TRBV11-2 with TRBJ1-1; D uncertain. The V gene lost 5 bases and the J gene lost 1 base, with 11 bases spanning the gap. The CDR3 has 14 amino acids. Germline V lookup: CDR1 SGHAT, CDR2 FQNNGV. As DNA, the CDR3 is TGTGCCAGCAGCCCCACCCGGGGGAACACTGAAGCTTTCTTT. Translated: CASSPTRGNTEAFF.

The V call is TRBV2, the J call TRBJ2-3, with no clear D. Germline-derived CDR1 and CDR2 are SNHLY and FYNNEI. The CDR3 contains 11 residues. The V gene lost 7 bases and the J gene lost 5 bases, with 7 bases spanning the gap. The CDR3 region has the DNA TGTGCCAGCATGGTGGTAGATACGCAGTATTTT. Protein product: CASMVVDTQYF.

This clone has just one count. The chain couples TRBV28 to TRBJ2-7; TRBD2 matches at 7 bases. Per germline, CDR1 MDHEN and CDR2 SYDVKM. The CDR3 is 15 amino acids. V was clipped by 5 bases and J by 0 bases; unmatched bases: 7. DNA for the CDR3: TGTGCCAGCAGTATCGCTAGCGGAGGCTCCTACGAGCAGTACTTC. Translated, it gives CASSIASGGSYEQYF.

This chain connects TRBV5-1 to TRBJ2-6; TRBD1 is a possible D gene (5 bases). Per the germline V gene, CDR1 is SGHRS and CDR2 is YFSETQ. CDR3 length: 17 residues. Deletions cut 2 bases from V and 2 bases from J, with 14 bases between. Written as DNA, the CDR3 is TGCGCCAGCAGCTTCGAGCAGGGAAATCCTGGGGCCAACGTCCTGACTTTC. This sequence encodes CASSFEQGNPGANVLTF.

V usage is TRBV27 and J usage is TRBJ1-1, with 9 nucleotides matching TRBD1. J gave up 3 bases and V 6 bases, and 14 bases lay outside the gene matches. This CDR3 contains 17 residues. Germline V gene sequence: CDR1 MNHEY, CDR2 SMNVEV (reference sequence). CDR3 sequence: CASRTNRGLGADTEAFF. The CDR3 bases are TGTGCCAGCAGGACGAACAGGGGGCTCGGGGCGGACACTGAAGCTTTCTTT.

This clone appeared once. The chain carries TRBV4-1 and TRBJ2-7, with no clear D. The CDR3 has 14 residues. From germline, CDR1 is MGHRA and CDR2 YSYEKL. V lost 1 base and J 0 bases, leaving 7 bases between the germline ends. The DNA for the CDR3 is TGCGCCAGCAGCCAAGGCGTCGTCTCCTACGAGCAGTACTTC. Translating gives CASSQGVVSYEQYF.

The J gene is TRBJ2-1, the V gene TRBV5-1, with 11 bases identical to TRBD2. The CDR3 spans 15 residues. Trimming cost V 2 bases and J 5 bases; bases outside gene matches: 3. CDR1 is SGHRS and CDR2 is YFSETQ in the germline V gene. The CDR3 sequence is CASSLTSGSHNEQFF. Written as DNA, the CDR3 is TGCGCCAGCAGCTTAACTAGCGGGAGTCACAATGAGCAGTTCTTC.

The V and J genes are TRBV4-1 and TRBJ2-5; 7 nucleotides match TRBD2. The assigned J gene may be wrong: the sequence end matches TRBJ2-7 better. The CDR3 runs 17 residues. Per germline, CDR1 MGHRA and CDR2 YSYEKL. CDR3 sequence (DNA): TGCGCCAGCAGCCAAGCCCCTCGCGGGACTAAGACCTACGAGCAGTACTTC. Translation: CASSQAPRGTKTYEQYF.

This clone was recorded once. The CDR3 here is CASSLLRETQYF. The CDR3 coding sequence is TGTGCCAGCAGCTTATTGAGAGAGACCCAGTACTTC. J is TRBJ2-5 and V is TRBV7-2; D ambiguous. This CDR3 region has 12 residues. The germline V and J ends were trimmed by 2 bases and 4 bases, with 5 bases remaining between them. Germline V gene lookup returns CDR1 SGHTA and CDR2 FQGNSA. The full variable domain, in which reference TRBV7-2 and TRBJ2-5 provide the parts outside the CDR3, is GAGVSQSPSNKVTEKGKDVELRCDPISGHTALYWYRQSLGQGLEFLIYFQGNSAPDKSGLPSDRFSAERTGGSVSTLTIQRTQQEDSAVYLCASSLLRETQYFGPGTRLLVL.

The rearrangement joins TRBV27 to TRBJ2-5; tentative D call: TRBD1 (6 bases). The germline gives CDR1 MNHEY, CDR2 SMNVEV (reference sequence). V lost 3 bases and J 5 bases, leaving 13 bases between the germline ends. The CDR3 sequence is 14 residues long. The CDR3 spells CASSFGTKVETQYF. The CDR3 nucleotides are TGTGCCAGCAGTTTCGGGACAAAGGTGGAGACCCAGTACTTC.

The J gene is TRBJ1-1, the V gene TRBV6-5, with a possible D match to TRBD1 (6 bases). The CDR3 loop spans 15 amino acids. V lost 4 bases and J lost 1, with 13 bases in between. Germline assignment: CDR1 MNHEY and CDR2 SVGAGI. This CDR3 reads CASSFSGVPNTEAFF. CDR3 DNA: TGTGCCAGCAGTTTCTCAGGGGTTCCGAACACTGAAGCTTTCTTT.

The chain links TRBV19 to TRBJ2-2; 11 bases are a match to TRBD1. This CDR3 contains 16 residues. Germline-derived CDR1 and CDR2 are LNHDA and SQIVND (reference sequence). J was trimmed by 6 bases and V by 3 bases; bases with no gene match: 6. In DNA, the CDR3 is TGTGCCAGTAGTATCTCGGGGGGACAGGGGGCCGGGGAGCTGTTTTTT. This encodes CASSISGGQGAGELFF.

The rearrangement joins TRBV13 to TRBJ2-1; tentative D call: TRBD2 (6 bases). V lost 2 bases and J 4 bases, leaving 15 bases between the germline ends. The CDR3 is made up of 16 amino acids. CDR1 and CDR2 (germline): PRHDT, FYEKMQ (reference sequence). CDR3 bases: TGTGCCAGCAGCTTATTCGGGAGACGCTCGTACAATGAGCAGTTCTTC. It is translated as CASSLFGRRSYNEQFF.

The V gene is TRBV6-5, the J gene TRBJ2-1, with D perhaps TRBD1 (5 bases). This CDR3 contains 15 residues. V lost 7 bases to trimming and J lost 0 bases, with 13 bases between them. Germline loops: CDR1 MNHEY, CDR2 SVGAGI. The CDR3: CASTPGHPSYNEQFF. The DNA for the CDR3 is TGTGCCAGCACCCCAGGACACCCCTCCTACAATGAGCAGTTCTTC.

V gene TRBV5-1 combines with J gene TRBJ2-1; 11 bases fit TRBD2. This CDR3 has 16 amino acids. Germline values: CDR1 SGHRS, CDR2 YFSETQ. V was clipped by 4 bases and J by 1 base; unmatched bases: 4. CDR3: CASSPPSGGSYNEQFF. The CDR3 DNA is TGCGCCAGCAGCCCCCCTAGCGGGGGGTCCTACAATGAGCAGTTCTTC.

The chain employs TRBV19 and TRBJ2-3, with D perhaps matching TRBD1 or TRBD2 (5 bases each). Germline V lookup: CDR1 LNHDA, CDR2 SQIVND (reference sequence). The CDR3 has 17 amino acids. Trimming shortened V by 3 bases and J by 3 bases, and 19 bases separated the two germline ends. CDR3 DNA: TGTGCCAGTAGTATGCCCGGGGCCCCACGTAGGACAGATACGCAGTATTTT. This translates into CASSMPGAPRRTDTQYF.

The CDR3 here is CASRIRTGTGNTIYF. CDR3 bases: TGTGCCAGCAGAATACGGACAGGGACTGGAAACACCATATATTTT. This chain uses TRBV7-2 with TRBJ1-3; 8 bases agree with TRBD1. The J segment lost 2 bases and the V segment lost 6 bases, leaving 6 bases of the junction unmatched. Germline lookup yields CDR1 SGHTA and CDR2 FQGNSA. There are 15 residues in the CDR3.

The rearrangement uses TRBV18 and TRBJ2-7; 7 positions match TRBD1. This CDR3 contains 16 residues. V shed 3 bases and J 0 bases; nucleotides not matched to a gene: 8. Per germline, CDR1 KGHSH and CDR2 LQKENI. As DNA, the CDR3 is TGTGCCAGCTCACCGGATTCGGACAGGAGCTCCTACGAGCAGTACTTC. It is translated as CASSPDSDRSSYEQYF.

V and J are TRBV19 and TRBJ2-7; D ambiguous. CDR1 and CDR2 (germline): LNHDA, SQIVND (reference sequence). V was pared by 3 bases and J by 6 bases, with 12 bases between. CDR3 length: 13 residues. The CDR3 nucleotides read TGTGCCAGTAGTATTAGGGATTTGGGCGAGCAGTACTTC. This codes for CASSIRDLGEQYF.

The chain joins TRBV28 to TRBJ2-1; no reliable D call. V lost 7 bases, J lost 2 bases, and 12 bases lay in between. In germline, CDR1 is MDHEN, CDR2 SYDVKM. This CDR3 has 14 residues. Written as DNA, the CDR3 is TGTGCCAGCACCAGGCAAAACCCCTACAATGAGCAGTTCTTC. This encodes CASTRQNPYNEQFF.

The chain is built from TRBV18 and TRBJ2-5, with D uncertain. Gene TRBJ2-7 matches the end of the DNA better, so the J call may be wrong. Germline CDR1 is KGHSH and CDR2 is LQKENI. This CDR3 region has 14 residues. Here the CDR3 DNA reads TGTGCCAGCTCACCATCAGCACCTCACGGCGAGCAGTACTTC. As protein: CASSPSAPHGEQYF.

The rearrangement uses TRBV4-1 and TRBJ2-1, with 13 bases fitting TRBD2. Unmatched junction bases numbered 2, after V lost 1 base and J lost 5 bases. The germline V gene has CDR1 MGHRA and CDR2 YSYEKL. This CDR3 has 16 residues. The CDR3 sequence: CASSQAGLAGNNEQFF. Here the CDR3 DNA reads TGCGCCAGCAGCCAAGCGGGACTAGCGGGAAACAATGAGCAGTTCTTC.

The rearrangement joins TRBV5-4 to TRBJ2-3; the match to TRBD2 covers 13 bases. V lost 0 bases, J lost 0 bases, and 4 bases stayed unmatched. The germline CDR1 and CDR2 sequences are SGHNT and YYREEE (reference sequence). The CDR3 loop spans 18 amino acids. The CDR3 region is CASSLAGTSGISTDTQYF. CDR3 sequence (DNA): TGTGCCAGCAGCTTGGCCGGGACTAGCGGGATTAGCACAGATACGCAGTATTTT.

The chain combines TRBV6-1 with TRBJ2-7; a weak D match, TRBD2 (6 bases). The CDR3 length is 18 residues. Trimming shortened V by 0 bases and J by 0 bases, and 18 bases separated the two germline ends. CDR1 and CDR2 from the germline V gene are MNHNS and SASEGT. The CDR3 DNA reads TGTGCCAGCAGTGAAGCACCCCTGTTCGGGGGAACCTCCTACGAGCAGTACTTC. Its protein is CASSEAPLFGGTSYEQYF.

The rearrangement joins TRBV6-8 to TRBJ2-2; TRBD2 matches at 10 bases. Looked up from germline, CDR1 is MNHGY and CDR2 is SAAAGT. V was pared by 2 bases and J by 2 bases, with 5 bases of the junction left unmatched. The CDR3 covers 17 residues. CDR3 sequence: CASSYLAGETNTGELFF. CDR3 sequence (DNA): TGTGCCAGCAGTTACCTAGCGGGAGAGACAAACACCGGGGAGCTGTTTTTT.